This passage covers 22 T cell receptor beta chains from one sample sequenced in a study of blood T cell repertoires in COVID-19. Sequenced by immunoSEQ multiplex PCR; TCRdb stores in-frame clones only, minus some. The sample includes roughly 700,000 clones, approximately 90% seen only once; the top ten take over 0.2%. What was sequenced was peripheral blood. The receptor set was obtained from a woman under 30 with acute or convalescent COVID-19.

This sequence joins TRBV6-5 and TRBJ1-5; the match to TRBD1 covers 8 bases. V lost 5 bases to trimming and J lost 6 bases; unmatched junction nucleotides: 3. The CDR3 runs to 13 residues. Germline V gene sequence: CDR1 MNHEY, CDR2 SVGAGI. In nucleotides, the CDR3 is TGTGCCAGCAGTCAGGGGGCCGGTCAGCCCCAGCATTTT. Translation gives CASSQGAGQPQHF.

The V and J genes are TRBV5-4 and TRBJ2-2, with 12 bases matching TRBD2. Trimming took 5 bases from V and 7 from J; bases not matched to a gene: 12. Looked up from germline, CDR1 is SGHNT and CDR2 is YYREEE (reference sequence). The CDR3 spans 17 residues. The CDR3: CASSPGGTSGLDGELFF. CDR3 nucleotides: TGTGCCAGCAGTCCCGGTGGGACTAGCGGGCTCGACGGGGAGCTGTTTTTT.

V is TRBV19 and J is TRBJ2-7; 8 bases agree with TRBD1. V lost 5 bases, J lost 5 bases, and 11 bases stayed unmatched. CDR3 length: 15 amino acids. Germline V gene data show CDR1 as LNHDA and CDR2 as SQIVND (reference sequence). The chain's CDR3 is CASSPARTGWDEQYF. As DNA, the CDR3 is TGTGCCAGTAGTCCCGCCCGGACAGGGTGGGACGAGCAGTACTTC.

The chain carries TRBV2 and TRBJ2-4; 10 nucleotides match TRBD1. In germline, CDR1 is SNHLY, CDR2 FYNNEI. After removal of 8 bases from V and 7 bases from J, the junction contained 8 bases not matched to a gene. CDR3 length equals 14 residues. DNA for the CDR3: TGTGCCAGCTGCCCGACAGGGGGCAGGAACATTCAGTACTTC. As protein: CASCPTGGRNIQYF.

The chain employs TRBV3-1 (or the pseudogene TRBV3-2) and TRBJ2-4; TRBD2 agrees at 7 bases. CDR3 length: 16 amino acids. Trimming removed 4 bases from V and 3 bases from J; junction bases left unmatched: 9. Germline V lookup: CDR1 LGHDT, CDR2 YNNKEL (reference sequence). CDR3 in amino acids: CASSPQRGWGKNIQYF. Here the CDR3 DNA reads TGTGCCAGCAGCCCACAGCGGGGTTGGGGCAAAAACATTCAGTACTTC.

The V call is TRBV5-1, the J call TRBJ1-2; no definite D call. This CDR3 spans 16 amino acids. The germline V gene encodes CDR1 SGHRS and CDR2 YFSETQ. The ends were cut back, 3 bases at V and 2 bases at J, with 17 bases in the middle. The CDR3 spells CASSSASTHLNYGYTF. As DNA, the CDR3 is TGCGCCAGCAGCTCTGCCTCCACACATCTCAACTATGGCTACACCTTC. Complete variable domain (other parts from reference TRBV5-1 and TRBJ1-2): KAGVTQTPRYLIKTRGQQVTLSCSPISGHRSVSWYQQTPGQGLQFLFEYFSETQRNKGNFPGRFSGRQFSNSRSEMNVSTLELGDSALYLCASSSASTHLNYGYTFGSGTRLTVV.

The V and J genes are TRBV6-6 and TRBJ2-7; possibly TRBD2 for D (5 bases). Trimming removed 6 bases at V and 7 bases at J, with 16 bases between. The CDR3 sequence is 13 residues long. The germline V gene encodes CDR1 MNHNY and CDR2 SVGAGI (reference sequence). The CDR3 reads CASSPGVAREQYF. The DNA for the CDR3 is TGTGCCAGCAGCCCCGGGGTTGCTAGGGAGCAGTACTTC.

The genes are TRBV4-1 and TRBJ1-2; 8 bases fit TRBD1. Germline trimming cut 2 bases from V and 6 bases from J; bases unmatched to any gene: 8. Germline values: CDR1 MGHRA, CDR2 YSYEKL. The CDR3 length is 15 residues. The chain's CDR3 is CASSQLWTGMNGYTF. The CDR3 DNA reads TGCGCCAGCAGCCAACTCTGGACAGGGATGAATGGCTACACCTTC.

Regarding this clone: Additional DNA sequences in this sample encode the identical CDR3. J is TRBJ1-6 and V is TRBV2; no clear D. With 3 bases removed from V and 3 bases from J, the gap between germline ends came to 6 bases. Germline V CDR1 and CDR2: SNHLY, FYNNEI. This CDR3 is built from 14 residues. CDR3 in amino acids: CASSDRSYNSPLHF. In nucleotides, the CDR3 is TGTGCCAGCAGTGACAGAAGCTATAATTCACCCCTCCACTTT.

The chain carries TRBV4-2 and TRBJ1-2; D ambiguous. Germline values: CDR1 LGHNA, CDR2 YNFKEQ. This CDR3 is built from 16 residues. Trimming took 2 bases from V and 3 from J, leaving 16 bases between them. Here the CDR3 DNA reads TGTGCCAGCAGCCAACTCCGGTACGTCGTGGACTATGGCTACACCTTC. It encodes CASSQLRYVVDYGYTF.

The chain combines TRBV6-2 or TRBV6-3 with TRBJ1-5; D is possibly TRBD1 (5 bases). The CDR3 totals 15 residues. V was pared by 2 bases and J by 6 bases, with 14 bases between. Germline V gene lookup returns CDR1 MNHEY and CDR2 SVGEGT. CDR3 region: CASSYEALQGQPQHF. CDR3 bases: TGTGCCAGCAGTTACGAGGCACTGCAGGGTCAGCCCCAGCATTTT.

The sample holds a few counts of this clone. Here the CDR3 DNA reads TGTGCCAGTAGGAGGGCAGGGGGCTCGGAAAACTATGGCTACACCTTC. The encoded protein is CASRRAGGSENYGYTF. The chain joins TRBV19 to TRBJ1-2, with TRBD1 identical over 8 bases. Germline CDR1 LNHDA, CDR2 SQIVND (reference sequence). Trimming removed 6 bases from V and 2 bases from J; junction bases left unmatched: 11. CDR3 length equals 16 residues. Full variable domain (outside the CDR3, taken from reference TRBV19 and TRBJ1-2): DGGITQSPKYLFRKEGQNVTLSCEQNLNHDAMYWYRQDPGQGLRLIYYSQIVNDFQKGDIAEGYSVSREKKESFPLTVTSAQKNPTAFYLCASRRAGGSENYGYTFGSGTRLTVV.

This rearrangement joins TRBV6-5 to TRBJ2-2; 7 nucleotides align to TRBD1. CDR1 and CDR2 (germline): MNHEY, SVGAGI. This CDR3 has 14 amino acids. The ends lost 4 bases at V and 7 bases at J; junction bases unmatched: 6. DNA of the CDR3: TGTGCCAGCAGTTCGGGACAGCCCCGCGGGGAGCTGTTTTTT. Amino acids: CASSSGQPRGELFF.

This rearrangement joins TRBV15 to TRBJ2-7, with 8 positions matching TRBD2. The CDR3 contains 16 residues. V shed 1 base, J shed 2 bases, and the junction held 7 bases outside the gene matches. Germline CDR1 reads LNHNV; CDR2 reads YYDKDF (reference sequence). In nucleotides, the CDR3 is TGTGCCACCAGCAGAGTCGGTAGCGGGGCGACCTACGAGCAGTACTTC. Translated, it gives CATSRVGSGATYEQYF.

The V gene is TRBV7-9, the J gene TRBJ2-7, with TRBD2 as a possible D gene (7 bases). The CDR3 has 16 amino acids. The germline V gene has CDR1 SEHNR and CDR2 FQNEAQ (reference sequence). The germline V and J ends were trimmed by 3 bases and 2 bases, with 17 bases remaining between them. The CDR3 region has the DNA TGTGCCAGCAGCTTGGGTACAGGGAGGGGGGCCTACGAGCAGTACTTC. Protein sequence: CASSLGTGRGAYEQYF.

The genes are TRBV5-6 and TRBJ2-5; 8 nucleotides agree with TRBD1. The germline V gene encodes CDR1 SGHDT and CDR2 YYEEEE. Trimming removed 6 bases from V and 5 bases from J; junction bases left unmatched: 6. CDR3 length: 13 amino acids. Written as DNA, the CDR3 is TGTGCCAGCAAGTCTTACAGGGGGGAGACCCAGTACTTC. Residues: CASKSYRGETQYF.

This chain joins TRBV25-1 and TRBJ1-5, with TRBD1 as a possible D gene (6 bases). Deletions cut 1 base from V and 7 bases from J, with 8 bases between. Germline V gives CDR1 MGHDK, CDR2 SYGVNS. This CDR3 comprises 13 residues. The CDR3 protein is CASSELGAQPQHF. As DNA, the CDR3 is TGTGCCAGCAGTGAATTGGGGGCCCAGCCCCAGCATTTT.

The chain is built from TRBV12-3 or TRBV12-4 and TRBJ1-1, with D unclear. The CDR3 loop spans 11 amino acids. Trimming shortened V by 2 bases and J by 12 bases, and 10 bases separated the two germline ends. CDR3 in amino acids: CASSLQWSTFF. The CDR3 nucleotides are TGTGCCAGCAGTTTACAGTGGAGTACTTTCTTT.

The genes are TRBV27 and TRBJ2-2; a possible D gene is TRBD1 (5 bases). In germline, CDR1 is MNHEY, CDR2 SMNVEV (reference sequence). The CDR3 has 14 residues. Trimming shortened V by 2 bases and J by 7 bases, and 11 bases separated the two germline ends. CDR3 nucleotides: TGTGCCAGCAGTTTAGTGGGGCAGGGCGGGGAGCTGTTTTTT. Amino acids: CASSLVGQGGELFF.

The chain employs TRBV5-1 and TRBJ2-3; the D is unclear. The CDR3 has 14 residues. Germline CDR1 reads SGHRS; CDR2 reads YFSETQ. V gave up 1 base and J gave up 1 base, with 7 bases separating them. The CDR3 DNA sequence: TGCGCCAGCAGCTTGAAACGGGGCACAGATACGCAGTATTTT. Translating gives CASSLKRGTDTQYF.

The genes are TRBV7-7 and TRBJ2-5; 9 bases match TRBD2. This CDR3 comprises 14 residues. Germline V gene sequence: CDR1 SSHAT, CDR2 FNYEAQ (reference sequence). V was clipped by 5 bases and J by 4 bases; unmatched bases: 5. The CDR3 sequence is CASSPGLARETQYF. The CDR3 nucleotides read TGTGCCAGCAGCCCCGGACTAGCGAGAGAGACCCAGTACTTC.

The chain carries TRBV25-1 and TRBJ1-4, with D hard to call. Germline V gene data show CDR1 as MGHDK and CDR2 as SYGVNS. Deletions cut 0 bases from V and 11 bases from J, with 7 bases between. The CDR3 runs to 12 residues. The CDR3 here is CASSEYGSKLFF. Written as DNA, the CDR3 is TGTGCCAGCAGTGAATATGGGAGTAAACTGTTTTTT.